This passage covers 32 T cell receptor beta chains from one sample sequenced in a study of blood T cell repertoires in COVID-19. The data were produced by immunoSEQ multiplex PCR, yet TCRdb's version contains in-frame clones alone and is incomplete. The sample yields around 260,000 clones, 88% seen once. The sample consisted of peripheral blood. These receptors were collected from a man in his 60s who had recovered from COVID-19.

The chain combines TRBV6-2 or TRBV6-3 with TRBJ2-1, with D perhaps TRBD2 (7 bases). Trimming removed 2 bases from V and 6 bases from J, with 14 bases in between. CDR3 length: 15 residues. In germline, CDR1 is MNHEY, CDR2 SVGEGT. The CDR3 loop is CASSYGQPGGNEQFF. The CDR3 nucleotides read TGTGCCAGCAGTTACGGACAGCCGGGAGGCAATGAGCAGTTCTTC.

The V gene is TRBV3-1 (or the pseudogene TRBV3-2), the J gene TRBJ2-7; TRBD2 matches 8 bases. This CDR3 region has 14 residues. V lost 8 bases, J lost 4 bases, and 10 bases stayed unmatched. Germline V gene data show CDR1 as LGHDT and CDR2 as YNNKEL (reference sequence). DNA of the CDR3: TGTGCCAGCGGATCAACGGGACTAGGGTACGAGCAGTACTTC. Protein product: CASGSTGLGYEQYF.

The chain combines TRBV29-1 with TRBJ1-2, with D possibly being TRBD1 (6 bases). Trimming took 4 bases from V and 8 from J, leaving 14 bases between them. Germline V gives CDR1 SQVTM, CDR2 ANQGSEA. There are 12 residues in the CDR3. The CDR3 is CSVVRGAEGYTF. The CDR3 DNA sequence: TGCAGCGTTGTTCGGGGGGCGGAGGGCTACACCTTC.

The gene calls are TRBV9 and TRBJ1-1; the D is unclear. This CDR3 is 14 amino acids long. Germline assignment: CDR1 SGDLS and CDR2 YYNGEE. V shed 3 bases and J shed 10 bases, with 19 bases lying between them. CDR3 amino acids: CASSGGLSPQIAFF. CDR3 nucleotides: TGTGCCAGCAGCGGAGGTCTTTCACCCCAGATAGCTTTCTTT. The full variable domain, rest sourced from reference TRBV9 and TRBJ1-1, is DSGVTQTPKHLITATGQRVTLRCSPRSGDLSVYWYQQSLDQGLQFLIQYYNGEERAKGNILERFSAQQFPDLHSELNLSSLELGDSALYFCASSGGLSPQIAFFGQGTRLTVV.

The chain uses TRBV7-6 and TRBJ2-1; D is possibly TRBD1 (6 bases). The germline V and J ends were trimmed by 1 base and 7 bases, with 26 bases remaining between them. The CDR3 consists of 19 residues. Germline V gives CDR1 SGHVS, CDR2 FNYEAQ. The CDR3 region has the DNA TGTGCCAGCAGCTTAGTAGCGTTAATGAGGGGGAAAGAGGTAAATGAGCAGTTCTTC. Translated: CASSLVALMRGKEVNEQFF.

J is TRBJ2-3 and V is TRBV21-1; the table's D gene call, TRBD2, was not cross checked with the DNA. TRBV21-1 is labeled a pseudogene. This CDR3 is 16 amino acids long. CDR3 bases: TGTGCCAGCAGCAAAGAACCGGGACTACTATATGATACGCAGTATTTT. It yields the protein CASSKEPGLLYDTQYF.

V gene TRBV19 combines with J gene TRBJ1-2, with TRBD1 matching 11 bases. The V gene's germline CDR1 is LNHDA and CDR2 SQIVND (reference sequence). Trimming at V came to 4 bases and at J to 7 bases, leaving 5 bases not matched to a gene. The CDR3 totals 14 residues. The CDR3 bases are TGTGCCAGTAGTAGGACAGGGGGCGGCTTTGGCTACACCTTC. Residues: CASSRTGGGFGYTF.

This clone has more than one count but fewer than ten. V and J are TRBV3-1 (or the pseudogene TRBV3-2) and TRBJ2-7; 11 bases line up with TRBD2. In germline, CDR1 is LGHDT, CDR2 YNNKEL (reference sequence). The V segment lost 5 bases and the J segment 2 bases; nucleotides outside the gene matches: 2. The CDR3 runs to 14 residues. Here the CDR3 reads CASSSSGGAYEQYF. CDR3 DNA: TGTGCCAGCAGCAGTAGCGGGGGGGCCTACGAGCAGTACTTC.

The V gene is TRBV19, the J gene TRBJ2-7; D is possibly TRBD1 (6 bases). Germline assignment: CDR1 LNHDA and CDR2 SQIVND (reference sequence). CDR3 length: 14 residues. V lost 3 bases and J 5 bases, leaving 14 bases between the germline ends. CDR3 residues: CASSIGYRDDEQYF. CDR3 DNA: TGTGCCAGTAGTATTGGGTACAGGGACGACGAGCAGTACTTC.

CDR3 in amino acids: CASSLGRGEMSSYEQYF. CDR3 coding DNA: TGCGCCAGCAGCTTGGGACGGGGGGAGATGAGCTCCTACGAGCAGTACTTC. The V and J genes are TRBV5-1 and TRBJ2-7; TRBD2 agrees at 7 bases. The CDR3 runs to 17 residues. CDR1 is SGHRS and CDR2 is YFSETQ in the germline V gene. J lost 0 bases, V lost 0 bases, and 9 bases had no gene match.

The chain has TRBV19 and TRBJ1-5; tentatively, D is TRBD1 (5 bases). CDR1 LNHDA and CDR2 SQIVND come from the germline V gene (reference sequence). V was trimmed by 4 bases and J by 1 base, leaving 5 bases between them. The CDR3 is 13 amino acids. CDR3 sequence (DNA): TGTGCCAGTAGTAAGGGGAGCAATCAGCCCCAGCATTTT. It codes for CASSKGSNQPQHF.

This clone has only one observation. V usage is TRBV7-6 and J usage is TRBJ2-2, with D perhaps TRBD1 (6 bases). The germline V and J ends were trimmed by 3 bases and 0 bases, with 11 bases remaining between them. The germline CDR1 and CDR2 sequences are SGHVS and FNYEAQ. The CDR3 runs to 16 residues. The CDR3 protein is CASSFTTGTNTGELFF. DNA of the CDR3: TGTGCCAGCAGCTTTACGACAGGAACGAACACCGGGGAGCTGTTTTTT.

This chain connects TRBV6-6 to TRBJ2-7; a possible D gene is TRBD1 (5 bases). There are 14 residues in the CDR3. The V and J ends lost 0 bases and 6 bases respectively, with 12 bases between them. Germline-derived CDR1 and CDR2 are MNHNY and SVGAGI (reference sequence). CDR3 sequence: CASSYSMSRAEQYF. The DNA of the CDR3 is TGTGCCAGCAGTTACTCGATGTCCAGGGCCGAGCAGTACTTC.

The V call is TRBV11-2, the J call TRBJ2-3; TRBD1 agrees at 10 bases. Germline V gene sequence: CDR1 SGHAT, CDR2 FQNNGV. CDR3 length: 15 residues. V lost 4 bases and J lost 3; bases outside the gene matches: 4. In DNA form, the CDR3 reads TGTGCCAGCAGCTCGTCGGGACAGGGGACAGATACGCAGTATTTT. This translates into CASSSSGQGTDTQYF.

CDR3 sequence reads: CSVEGGSSLTGELFF. CDR3 DNA sequence: TGCAGCGTTGAGGGGGGTTCTAGCCTCACCGGGGAGCTGTTTTTT. The J gene is TRBJ2-2, the V gene TRBV29-1; a possible D gene is TRBD2 (6 bases). V was trimmed by 3 bases and J by 4 bases, leaving 15 bases between them. Germline V lookup: CDR1 SQVTM, CDR2 ANQGSEA. This CDR3 is built from 15 residues.

The chain carries TRBV5-4 and TRBJ1-6, with TRBD1 matching 12 bases. J gave up 5 bases and V 4 bases, and 4 bases lay outside the gene matches. The CDR3 runs to 16 residues. CDR1 is SGHNT and CDR2 is YYREEE in the germline V gene (reference sequence). The CDR3 DNA sequence: TGTGCCAGCAGCGGGGACAGGGGGCTCGATAATTCACCCCTCCACTTT. This translates into CASSGDRGLDNSPLHF.

The CDR3, as DNA: TGTGCCAGCAGCCAAGCGCGGGGAGGATCAGATACGCAGTATTTT. Its translation: CASSQARGGSDTQYF. This chain uses TRBV3-1 (or the pseudogene TRBV3-2) with TRBJ2-3, with a tentative D call TRBD2 (6 bases). Germline V gene data show CDR1 as LGHDT and CDR2 as YNNKEL (reference sequence). V gave up 1 base and J gave up 4 bases, with 12 bases separating them. This CDR3 is 15 amino acids long.

In its sample, this clone was seen once. The CDR3 region has the DNA TGTGCCACGGGTCGAGGGATATATGGCTACACCTTC. Amino acid sequence: CATGRGIYGYTF. The chain uses TRBV3-1 (or the pseudogene TRBV3-2) and TRBJ1-2; no definite D call. The V gene lost 10 bases and the J gene lost 5 bases, with 14 bases spanning the gap. The germline V gene has CDR1 LGHDT and CDR2 YNNKEL (reference sequence). The CDR3 is made up of 12 amino acids.

The V and J genes are TRBV27 and TRBJ2-7; maybe TRBD1 (6 bases). Germline V CDR1 and CDR2: MNHEY, SMNVEV (reference sequence). The CDR3 consists of 15 residues. The ends were cut back, 8 bases at V and 0 bases at J, with 17 bases in the middle. In nucleotides, the CDR3 is TGTGCCAGCGCATTTCCCGACAGGTCCTCCTACGAGCAGTACTTC. Translation gives CASAFPDRSSYEQYF.

The rearrangement links TRBV4-2 to TRBJ1-1; D uncertain. Trimming pared 0 bases from V and 4 bases from J, leaving 12 bases between. CDR1 is LGHNA, CDR2 YNFKEQ, per germline. The CDR3 loop spans 15 amino acids. The CDR3 loop reads CASSQDGPVSTEAFF. As DNA, the CDR3 is TGTGCCAGCAGCCAAGATGGGCCAGTATCCACTGAAGCTTTCTTT.

V gene TRBV19 combines with J gene TRBJ2-4; D perhaps matches TRBD1 (6 bases). The CDR3 sequence is 15 residues long. Germline loops: CDR1 LNHDA, CDR2 SQIVND (reference sequence). V was clipped by 2 bases and J by 6 bases, with 14 bases between them. CDR3 protein: CASSIFERGRNIQYF. CDR3 sequence (DNA): TGTGCCAGTAGTATATTTGAGAGGGGGAGAAACATTCAGTACTTC.

The genes are TRBV27 and TRBJ2-1; perhaps TRBD1 as D (5 bases). V lost 8 bases to trimming and J lost 3 bases, with 14 bases between them. CDR1 and CDR2 (germline): MNHEY, SMNVEV (reference sequence). The CDR3 totals 14 residues. The CDR3 reads CASGRTFLYNEQFF. CDR3 sequence (DNA): TGTGCCAGCGGAAGGACATTCCTCTACAATGAGCAGTTCTTC.

The chain uses TRBV30 and TRBJ2-7; the match to TRBD2 covers 8 bases. The CDR3 runs to 12 residues. CDR1 GTSNPN and CDR2 SVGIG come from the germline V gene (reference sequence). V trimming: 8 bases; J trimming: 0 bases; junction bases outside the gene matches: 3. The CDR3 protein is CAESGSSYEQYF. CDR3 DNA: TGTGCCGAAAGCGGGAGCTCCTACGAGCAGTACTTC.

This sequence joins TRBV9 and TRBJ1-1; D uncertain. CDR1 and CDR2 from the germline V gene are SGDLS and YYNGEE. CDR3 length: 13 residues. Deletions cut 3 bases from V and 4 bases from J, with 10 bases between. DNA for the CDR3: TGTGCCAGCAGCGGACACGCCAGCACTGAAGCTTTCTTT. Its protein is CASSGHASTEAFF.

V usage is TRBV27 and J usage is TRBJ1-2, with 7 bases fitting TRBD1. Germline CDR1 is MNHEY and CDR2 is SMNVEV (reference sequence). Trimming removed 0 bases from V and 8 bases from J; junction bases left unmatched: 9. CDR3 length: 15 amino acids. CDR3 sequence: CASSLSKNTGEGYTF. The CDR3 nucleotides are TGTGCCAGCAGTTTATCGAAGAATACAGGGGAAGGCTACACCTTC.

V usage is TRBV9 and J usage is TRBJ1-6; maybe TRBD1 (5 bases). The V and J ends lost 3 bases and 14 bases respectively, with 24 bases between them. Germline-derived CDR1 and CDR2 are SGDLS and YYNGEE. The CDR3 is 16 amino acids. DNA of the CDR3: TGTGCCAGCAGCGCCACTTCAGGCCAGGGAGGAAACTCCCTCCACTTT. Translating gives CASSATSGQGGNSLHF.

The chain is built from TRBV18 and TRBJ2-2; D might be TRBD1 (5 bases). CDR1 is KGHSH, CDR2 LQKENI, per germline. The CDR3 spans 14 residues. With 0 bases removed from V and 6 bases from J, the gap between germline ends came to 8 bases. In nucleotides, the CDR3 is TGTGCCAGCTCACCACCGATCAGGGCCGGGGAGCTGTTTTTT. Amino acids: CASSPPIRAGELFF.

This chain links TRBV5-1 with TRBJ2-1; 10 bases line up with TRBD1. CDR3 size: 14 residues. The ends lost 4 bases at V and 6 bases at J; junction bases unmatched: 4. Per the germline V gene, CDR1 is SGHRS and CDR2 is YFSETQ. Written as DNA, the CDR3 is TGCGCCAGCAGCATCCGGACAGGGGGCAATGAGCAGTTCTTC. Translation gives CASSIRTGGNEQFF.

This clone appeared once. This chain connects TRBV9 to TRBJ2-7; possible D gene TRBD1, 6 bases. The CDR3 length is 15 residues. V was clipped by 0 bases and J by 0 bases, with 10 bases between them. Germline-derived CDR1 and CDR2 are SGDLS and YYNGEE. The DNA for the CDR3 is TGTGCCAGCAGCGTAGGTCAGGGGAACTCCTACGAGCAGTACTTC. Its protein is CASSVGQGNSYEQYF.

This clone was seen only once. The rearrangement joins TRBV4-2 to TRBJ1-6; possible D gene TRBD1, 6 bases. The germline CDR1 and CDR2 sequences are LGHNA and YNFKEQ. The CDR3 covers 16 residues. Trimming removed 0 bases at V and 1 base at J, with 7 bases between. In DNA form, the CDR3 reads TGTGCCAGCAGCCAAGAAGGGGGATCCTATAATTCACCCCTCCACTTT. It translates to CASSQEGGSYNSPLHF.

The V gene is TRBV4-1, the J gene TRBJ1-3; 8 nucleotides agree with TRBD1. V was pared by 4 bases and J by 4 bases, with 12 bases of the junction left unmatched. The CDR3 length is 17 residues. CDR1 and CDR2 (germline): MGHRA, YSYEKL. The CDR3 region is CASSLGQGLGSGNTIYF. The CDR3 nucleotides are TGCGCCAGCAGCCTCGGACAGGGCTTAGGATCAGGAAACACCATATATTTT.

The chain carries TRBV18 and TRBJ2-3; D unclear. This CDR3 has 15 amino acids. V lost 3 bases and J lost 1, with 11 bases in between. Germline values: CDR1 KGHSH, CDR2 LQKENI. The CDR3: CASSPVGLRTDTQYF. In DNA form, the CDR3 reads TGTGCCAGCTCACCGGTCGGGTTGCGCACAGATACGCAGTATTTT. Filled out from reference TRBV18 and TRBJ2-3, the complete variable domain reads NAGVMQNPRHLVRRRGQEARLRCSPMKGHSHVYWYRQLPEEGLKFMVYLQKENIIDESGMPKERFSAEFPKEGPSILRIQQVVRGDSAAYFCASSPVGLRTDTQYFGPGTRLTVL.